Each of the 22 T cell receptor beta chains below was sequenced from the same sample in a study of blood T cell repertoires in COVID-19. Repertoires were generated with immunoSEQ multiplex PCR, while TCRdb's copy carries only in-frame clones and drops some. Of roughly 150,000 clones in the sample, 84% are singletons; the top ten hold roughly 19%. Sequenced material: peripheral blood. The source of these receptors is a woman aged 80 or over with acute or convalescent COVID-19.

V and J are TRBV3-1 (or the pseudogene TRBV3-2) and TRBJ2-5; D might be TRBD2 (7 bases). Trimming pared 0 bases from V and 5 bases from J, leaving 13 bases between. Per the germline V gene, CDR1 is LGHDT and CDR2 is YNNKEL (reference sequence). This CDR3 contains 15 residues. The CDR3 nucleotides are TGTGCCAGCAGCCAAGACGGGGGGCGCGGGGAGACCCAGTACTTC. Translating gives CASSQDGGRGETQYF.

The chain combines TRBV7-9 with TRBJ1-2; 8 bases line up with TRBD1. The V gene end was trimmed by 4 bases and the J gene end by 7 bases; junction bases not matched to a gene: 5. The CDR3 is 13 amino acids. Germline CDR1 reads SEHNR; CDR2 reads FQNEAQ (reference sequence). The CDR3 region is CASSSRTGTGYTF. DNA for the CDR3: TGTGCCAGCAGCTCAAGGACAGGGACTGGCTACACCTTC. Full variable domain (remainder filled in from reference TRBV7-9 and TRBJ1-2): DTGVSQNPRHKITKRGQNVTFRCDPISEHNRLYWYRQTLGQGPEFLTYFQNEAQLEKSRLLSDRFSAERPKGSFSTLEIQRTEQGDSAMYLCASSSRTGTGYTFGSGTRLTVV.

A remark on this clone: This same CDR3 is encoded by further DNA sequences in the sample. The V and J genes are TRBV12-3 or TRBV12-4 and TRBJ1-2; 9 bases agree with TRBD1. V shed 4 bases and J 5 bases; nucleotides not matched to a gene: 2. CDR3 length: 13 residues. The CDR3 sequence: CASSSGQGYGYTF. The CDR3 DNA reads TGTGCCAGCAGTTCGGGACAGGGATATGGCTACACCTTC.

This clone showed up just a few times. The chain joins TRBV11-1 to TRBJ2-5; D is unclear. This CDR3 contains 14 residues. V shed 1 base and J shed 0 bases, with 6 bases lying between them. CDR1 is SGHAT, CDR2 FQDESV, per germline (reference sequence). CDR3 region: CASSLGANQETQYF. DNA of the CDR3: TGTGCCAGCAGCTTAGGCGCCAACCAAGAGACCCAGTACTTC.

The chain recombines TRBV30 with TRBJ1-1; D is possibly TRBD1 (5 bases). Trimming took 1 base from V and 1 from J, leaving 13 bases between them. The CDR3 runs to 15 residues. Germline V lookup: CDR1 GTSNPN, CDR2 SVGIG (reference sequence). CDR3 nucleotide sequence: TGTGCCTGGAGTGAGGCAGGGTTGGGGAACACTGAAGCTTTCTTT. Translating it yields CAWSEAGLGNTEAFF. Variable domain in full (rest from reference TRBV30 and TRBJ1-1): SQTIHQWPATLVQPVGSPLSLECTVEGTSNPNLYWYRQAAGRGLQLLFYSVGIGQISSEVPQNLSASRPQDRQFILSSKKLLLSDSGFYLCAWSEAGLGNTEAFFGQGTRLTVV.

The genes are TRBV23-1 and TRBJ2-7; maybe TRBD2 (5 bases). TRBV23-1 has ORF status, its function being uncertain. Trimming left V 2 bases short and J 0 bases short, with 17 bases between. CDR3 size: 17 residues. CDR3 DNA: TGCGCCAGCAGTCAAAGCTCATGCGGGCCTAGCTCCTACGAGCAGTACTTC. Amino acid sequence: CASSQSSCGPSSYEQYF.

To note about this clone: The same CDR3 also results from other DNA sequences found in this sample. This chain joins TRBV11-3 and TRBJ2-7; 7 bases line up with TRBD1. Germline assignment: CDR1 SGHNT and CDR2 YENEEA. The CDR3 is 13 residues long. The V and J ends lost 5 bases and 2 bases, in that order; junction bases with no gene match: 3. The CDR3 here is CASSPGTAYEQYF. CDR3 bases: TGTGCCAGCAGCCCAGGGACAGCCTACGAGCAGTACTTC.

The CDR3 nucleotides read TGCGCCAGCAGCTTGGACTCAAATAATGAAAAACTGTTTTTT. This gives the protein CASSLDSNNEKLFF. V gene TRBV5-1 combines with J gene TRBJ1-4, with unresolved D. The CDR3 runs 14 residues. V gave up 0 bases and J gave up 4 bases, with 7 bases separating them. CDR1 SGHRS and CDR2 YFSETQ come from the germline V gene.

The V gene is TRBV29-1, the J gene TRBJ1-2, with D possibly being TRBD1 (6 bases). Germline loops: CDR1 SQVTM, CDR2 ANQGSEA. CDR3 length: 14 amino acids. V was trimmed by 0 bases and J by 3 bases, leaving 11 bases between them. The CDR3 coding sequence is TGCAGCGTTGAAGATCGCAGGGGTTACTATGGCTACACCTTC. It encodes CSVEDRRGYYGYTF.

The chain combines TRBV7-3 with TRBJ1-3; D perhaps matches TRBD1 (5 bases). Germline loops: CDR1 SGHTA, CDR2 FQGTGA. Trimming shortened V by 5 bases and J by 0 bases, and 5 bases separated the two germline ends. CDR3 length: 13 residues. CDR3 DNA: TGTGCCAGCAGCCAGGGCTCTGGAAACACCATATATTTT. Encoded protein: CASSQGSGNTIYF.

The rearrangement joins TRBV19 to TRBJ1-2; D remains ambiguous. V was shortened by 3 bases and J by 0 bases, with 17 bases between the two germline ends. The germline CDR1 and CDR2 sequences are LNHDA and SQIVND (reference sequence). The CDR3 consists of 17 residues. CDR3 sequence reads: CASSIRGDTTTNYGYTF. DNA of the CDR3: TGTGCCAGTAGTATTCGGGGAGATACGACGACTAACTATGGCTACACCTTC.

The J gene is TRBJ2-7, the V gene TRBV28, with 10 bases fitting TRBD1. The V and J ends lost 6 bases and 3 bases, in that order; junction bases with no gene match: 8. CDR1 is MDHEN and CDR2 is SYDVKM in the germline V gene. The CDR3 has 15 amino acids. This chain's CDR3 is CASRGGQGRFYEQYF. The CDR3 DNA follows: TGTGCCAGCAGGGGGGGACAGGGGAGGTTCTACGAGCAGTACTTC.

This chain joins TRBV3-1 (or the pseudogene TRBV3-2) and TRBJ2-3, with 9 bases aligning to TRBD2. J lost 0 bases, V lost 7 bases, and 5 bases had no gene match. Germline values: CDR1 LGHDT, CDR2 YNNKEL (reference sequence). This CDR3 comprises 15 residues. CDR3 nucleotide sequence: TGTGCCAGCACTAGCGGGGATCCGAGCACAGATACGCAGTATTTT. It yields the protein CASTSGDPSTDTQYF.

The CDR3 DNA follows: TGTGCCAGCAGTTTCCTAGGGCCCCAGCATTTT. Its translation is CASSFLGPQHF. This chain connects TRBV28 to TRBJ1-5; D not resolved. CDR1 and CDR2 (germline): MDHEN, SYDVKM. The CDR3 extends over 11 amino acids. V lost 3 bases, J lost 9 bases, and 6 bases lay in between.

The chain joins TRBV5-1 to TRBJ2-1; the match to TRBD2 covers 8 bases. V dropped 1 base and J dropped 2; count of bases not matched to a gene: 2. The CDR3 is 15 amino acids. CDR1 is SGHRS and CDR2 is YFSETQ in the germline V gene. DNA of the CDR3: TGCGCCAGCAGCTTGAACGGGGGGGCCTACAATGAGCAGTTCTTC. It yields the protein CASSLNGGAYNEQFF.

The chain couples TRBV10-3 to TRBJ2-1; the match to TRBD2 covers 7 bases. Per germline, CDR1 ENHRY and CDR2 SYGVKD. The CDR3 is 16 residues long. The V segment lost 0 bases and the J segment 2 bases; nucleotides outside the gene matches: 4. The CDR3 region is CAISESGGRTYNEQFF. CDR3 bases: TGTGCCATCAGTGAGTCGGGAGGGAGAACCTACAATGAGCAGTTCTTC.

The J gene is TRBJ1-1, the V gene TRBV19, with D perhaps matching TRBD1 (5 bases). CDR1 is LNHDA, CDR2 SQIVND, per germline (reference sequence). The CDR3 runs to 13 residues. V lost 3 bases and J lost 4, with 9 bases in between. CDR3 protein: CASSMGGGTEAFF. The CDR3 coding sequence is TGTGCCAGTAGTATGGGGGGTGGCACTGAAGCTTTCTTT. Full variable domain (rest looked up from reference TRBV19 and TRBJ1-1): DGGITQSPKYLFRKEGQNVTLSCEQNLNHDAMYWYRQDPGQGLRLIYYSQIVNDFQKGDIAEGYSVSREKKESFPLTVTSAQKNPTAFYLCASSMGGGTEAFFGQGTRLTVV.

The chain couples TRBV20-1 to TRBJ2-5, with a possible D match to TRBD1 (7 bases). This CDR3 contains 14 residues. The germline V gene has CDR1 DFQATT and CDR2 SNEGSKA (reference sequence). V dropped 3 bases and J dropped 5 bases, with 16 bases sitting between them. CDR3 amino acids: CSASEDAGGETQYF. DNA of the CDR3: TGCAGTGCTAGTGAGGACGCAGGGGGGGAGACCCAGTACTTC.

This sequence joins TRBV5-1 and TRBJ1-4; 8 nucleotides agree with TRBD1. V gave up 3 bases and J gave up 5 bases; unmatched junction bases: 6. Germline CDR1 is SGHRS and CDR2 is YFSETQ. This CDR3 has 15 residues. DNA for the CDR3: TGCGCCAGCAGCTGGGGACAGGAGGGGAATGAAAAACTGTTTTTT. It yields the protein CASSWGQEGNEKLFF.

The chain couples TRBV5-4 to TRBJ2-7; D gene ambiguous. CDR3 size: 12 residues. V dropped 1 base and J dropped 7 bases, with 9 bases sitting between them. Germline CDR1 reads SGHNT; CDR2 reads YYREEE (reference sequence). CDR3 in amino acids: CASSLFMSEQYF. The CDR3 region has the DNA TGTGCCAGCAGCTTGTTTATGAGTGAGCAGTACTTC.

The genes are TRBV27 and TRBJ1-2, with a possible D match to TRBD1 (6 bases). CDR3 length equals 13 residues. The V end was cut by 5 bases, the J end by 3 bases, with 10 bases between. Germline V gene lookup returns CDR1 MNHEY and CDR2 SMNVEV (reference sequence). The CDR3 loop is CASSQRTDYGYTF. CDR3 nucleotide sequence: TGTGCCAGCAGTCAAAGGACAGACTATGGCTACACCTTC.

J is TRBJ2-1 and V is TRBV27; 10 positions match TRBD2. The CDR3 totals 16 residues. From germline, CDR1 is MNHEY and CDR2 SMNVEV (reference sequence). Losses at the gene ends were 3 bases for V and 8 bases for J; bases not matched to a gene: 10. CDR3 DNA: TGTGCCAGCAGTTTTATGCTAGCGGGAGTTAAGGATGAGCAGTTCTTC. It is translated as CASSFMLAGVKDEQFF.